These T cell receptor beta chains were read from a single sample in a study of T cell changes during pregnancy in multiple sclerosis. Method: immunoSEQ multiplex PCR; TCRdb's copy keeps in-frame clones and lacks some. The sample carries more than 80,000 clones, around 93% recorded once. Source: PBMCs, taken in the first trimester of pregnancy. The receptor set was obtained from a female donor in good health, serving as a control in a pregnancy study. Some clones in this sample may be carry-over from other donors' samples. Both conserved end residues are part of each CDR3. D genes are given only for firm matches.

d_call | j_call | v_call | cdr3_length | cdr3_aa | cdr3_nt
. | TRBJ2-7 | TRBV4-3 | 15 | CASSQDTGGDYEQYF | TGCGCCAGCAGCCAAGACACTGGCGGAGACTACGAGCAGTACTTC
. | TRBJ2-3 | TRBV7-6 | 15 | CASSLYVGSTDTQYF | TGTGCCAGCAGCTTATATGTCGGGAGCACAGATACGCAGTATTTT
. | TRBJ1-2 | TRBV5-6 | 13 | CASSPGTFYGYTF | TGTGCCAGCAGCCCCGGGACATTCTATGGCTACACCTTC
. | TRBJ2-7 | TRBV10-2 | 14 | CASSWVADSYEQYF | TGCGCCAGCAGTTGGGTAGCGGACTCCTACGAGCAGTACTTC
TRBD2 | TRBJ2-7 | TRBV28 | 15 | CASSFDTSASYEQYF | TGTGCCAGCAGTTTTGATACTAGCGCCTCCTACGAGCAGTACTTC
TRBD1 | TRBJ2-7 | TRBV6-5 | 14 | CATGDRVLSYEQYF | TGTGCCACCGGGGACAGGGTTTTGTCCTACGAGCAGTACTTC
TRBD1 | TRBJ2-7 | TRBV19 | 15 | CASSAGTGISYEQYF | TGTGCCAGTAGTGCCGGGACAGGGATCTCCTACGAGCAGTACTTC
. | TRBJ1-2 | TRBV2 | 15 | CASSNLPEGEGGYTF | TGTGCCAGCAGTAACCTCCCGGAGGGGGAGGGTGGCTACACCTTC
TRBD1 | TRBJ1-4 | TRBV29-1 | 14 | CSVTLGTGGEKLFF | TGCAGCGTGACGCTTGGGACAGGGGGTGAAAAACTGTTTTTT
. | TRBJ1-5 | TRBV10-2 | 15 | CASREDSYSNQPQHF | TGCGCCAGCAGGGAGGACAGTTATAGCAATCAGCCCCAGCATTTT
TRBD1 | TRBJ1-4 | TRBV6-5 | 15 | CASSSPRGDNEKLFF | TGTGCCAGCAGTTCACCCAGGGGGGATAATGAAAAACTGTTTTTT